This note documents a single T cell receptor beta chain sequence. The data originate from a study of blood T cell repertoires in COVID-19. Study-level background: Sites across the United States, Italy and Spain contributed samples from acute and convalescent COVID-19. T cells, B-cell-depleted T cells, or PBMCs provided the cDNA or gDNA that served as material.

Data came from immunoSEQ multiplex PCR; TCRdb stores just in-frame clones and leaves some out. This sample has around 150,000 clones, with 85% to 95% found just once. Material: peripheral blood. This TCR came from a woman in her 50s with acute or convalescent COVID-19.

The CDR3 spells CASSFPNTTPTAINSPLHF. The CDR3 region has the DNA TGTGCCAGCAGCTTCCCTAATACGACCCCGACAGCGATTAATTCACCCCTCCACTTT. The chain recombines TRBV7-3 with TRBJ1-6; perhaps TRBD1 as D (5 bases). Germline loops: CDR1 SGHTA, CDR2 FQGTGA. CDR3 length: 19 amino acids. The germline V and J ends were trimmed by 3 bases and 6 bases, with 24 bases remaining between them.